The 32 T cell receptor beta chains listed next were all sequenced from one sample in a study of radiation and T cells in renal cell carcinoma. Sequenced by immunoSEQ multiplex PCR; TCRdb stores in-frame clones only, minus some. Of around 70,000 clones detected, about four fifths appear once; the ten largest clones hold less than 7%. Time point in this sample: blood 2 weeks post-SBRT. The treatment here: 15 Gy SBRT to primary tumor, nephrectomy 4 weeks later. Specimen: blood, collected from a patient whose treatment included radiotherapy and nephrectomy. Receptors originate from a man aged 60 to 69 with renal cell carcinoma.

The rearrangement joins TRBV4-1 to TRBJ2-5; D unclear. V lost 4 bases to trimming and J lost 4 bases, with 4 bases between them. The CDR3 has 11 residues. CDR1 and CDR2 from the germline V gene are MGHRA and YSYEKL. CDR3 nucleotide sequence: TGCGCCAGCAGCCGAGGAGAGACCCAGTACTTC. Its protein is CASSRGETQYF.

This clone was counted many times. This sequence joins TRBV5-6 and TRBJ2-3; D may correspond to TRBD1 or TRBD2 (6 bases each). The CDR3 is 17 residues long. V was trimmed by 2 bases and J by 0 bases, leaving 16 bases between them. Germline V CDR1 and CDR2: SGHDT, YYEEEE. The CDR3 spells CASSLDSGGTSTDTQYF. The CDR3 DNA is TGTGCCAGCAGCTTAGATTCCGGGGGCACTAGCACAGATACGCAGTATTTT.

CDR3 sequence reads: CASSIDRGLSDEQFF. The CDR3 DNA is TGTGCCAGTAGTATAGACAGGGGGCTAAGCGATGAGCAGTTCTTC. This chain connects TRBV19 to TRBJ2-1; 8 positions match TRBD1. From germline, CDR1 is LNHDA and CDR2 SQIVND (reference sequence). Germline trimming cut 0 bases from V and 8 bases from J; bases unmatched to any gene: 6. This CDR3 contains 15 residues.

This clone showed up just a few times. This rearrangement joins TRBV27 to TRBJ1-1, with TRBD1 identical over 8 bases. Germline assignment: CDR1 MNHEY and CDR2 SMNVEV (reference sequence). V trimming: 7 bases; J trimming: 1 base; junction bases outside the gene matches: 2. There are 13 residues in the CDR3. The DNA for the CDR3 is TGTGCCAGCATTGGGACAGGGAACACTGAAGCTTTCTTT. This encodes CASIGTGNTEAFF.

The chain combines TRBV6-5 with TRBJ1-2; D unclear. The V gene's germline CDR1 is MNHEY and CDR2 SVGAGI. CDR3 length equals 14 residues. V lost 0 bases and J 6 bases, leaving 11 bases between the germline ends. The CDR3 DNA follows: TGTGCCAGCAGTTACTCGCTCAGCACGGATGGCTACACCTTC. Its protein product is CASSYSLSTDGYTF.

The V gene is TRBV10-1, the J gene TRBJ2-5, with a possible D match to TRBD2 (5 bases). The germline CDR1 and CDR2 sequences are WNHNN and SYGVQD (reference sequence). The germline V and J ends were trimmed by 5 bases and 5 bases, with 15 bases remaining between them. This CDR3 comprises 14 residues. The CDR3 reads CASSKATTGETQYF. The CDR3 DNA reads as TGCGCCAGCAGTAAGGCCACCACGGGGGAGACCCAGTACTTC.

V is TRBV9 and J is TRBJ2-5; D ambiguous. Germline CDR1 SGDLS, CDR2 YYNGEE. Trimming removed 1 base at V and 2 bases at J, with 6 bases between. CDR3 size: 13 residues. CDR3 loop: CASSVTTQETQYF. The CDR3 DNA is TGTGCCAGCAGCGTAACTACACAAGAGACCCAGTACTTC.

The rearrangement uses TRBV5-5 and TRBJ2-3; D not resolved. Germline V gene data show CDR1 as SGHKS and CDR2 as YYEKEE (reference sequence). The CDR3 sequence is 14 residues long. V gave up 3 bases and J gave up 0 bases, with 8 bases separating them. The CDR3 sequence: CASSSVSSTDTQYF. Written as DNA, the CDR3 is TGTGCCAGCAGCTCGGTTTCTAGCACAGATACGCAGTATTTT.

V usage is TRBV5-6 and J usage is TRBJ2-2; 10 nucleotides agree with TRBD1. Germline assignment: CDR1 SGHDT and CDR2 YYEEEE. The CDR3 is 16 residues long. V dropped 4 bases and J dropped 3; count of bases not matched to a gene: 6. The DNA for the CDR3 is TGTGCCAGCAGCCCGCGAGGGACAGGGGACACCGGGGAGCTGTTTTTT. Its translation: CASSPRGTGDTGELFF. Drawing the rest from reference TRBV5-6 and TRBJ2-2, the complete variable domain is DAGVTQSPTHLIKTRGQQVTLRCSPKSGHDTVSWYQQALGQGPQFIFQYYEEEERQRGNFPDRFSGHQFPNYSSELNVNALLLGDSALYLCASSPRGTGDTGELFFGEGSRLTVL.

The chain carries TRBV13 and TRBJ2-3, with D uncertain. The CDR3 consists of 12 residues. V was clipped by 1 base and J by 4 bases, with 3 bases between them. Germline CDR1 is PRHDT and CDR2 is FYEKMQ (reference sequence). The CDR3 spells CASSLAADTQYF. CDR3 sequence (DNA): TGTGCCAGCAGCTTAGCGGCAGATACGCAGTATTTT.

Written as DNA, the CDR3 is TGTGCCAGCTCACTCAATCCAGGTTGGGACGGGAACACTGAAGCTTTCTTT. Its translation is CASSLNPGWDGNTEAFF. The rearrangement links TRBV18 to TRBJ1-1; weak D call: TRBD1 (5 bases). Germline assignment: CDR1 KGHSH and CDR2 LQKENI. Deletions cut 4 bases from V and 1 base from J, with 19 bases between. The CDR3 is made up of 17 amino acids.

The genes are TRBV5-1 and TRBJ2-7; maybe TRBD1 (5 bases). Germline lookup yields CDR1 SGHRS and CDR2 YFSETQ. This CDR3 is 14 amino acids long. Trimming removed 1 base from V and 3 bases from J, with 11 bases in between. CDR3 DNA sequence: TGCGCCAGCAGCTTGCAGCAGGGATACTACGAGCAGTACTTC. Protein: CASSLQQGYYEQYF.

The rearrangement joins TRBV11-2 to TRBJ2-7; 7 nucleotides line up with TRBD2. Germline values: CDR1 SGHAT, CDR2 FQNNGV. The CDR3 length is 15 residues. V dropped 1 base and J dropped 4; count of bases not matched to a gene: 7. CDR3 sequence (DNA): TGTGCCAGCAGCTTAGGACGGGAGGCATGGTACGAGCAGTACTTC. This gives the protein CASSLGREAWYEQYF.

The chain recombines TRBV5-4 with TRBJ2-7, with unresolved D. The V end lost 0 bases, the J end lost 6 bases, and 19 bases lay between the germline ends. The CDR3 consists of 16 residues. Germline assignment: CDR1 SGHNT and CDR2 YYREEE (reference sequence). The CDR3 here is CASSLGLTSDMFEQYF. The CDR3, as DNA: TGTGCCAGCAGCTTGGGGCTGACATCGGATATGTTCGAGCAGTACTTC.

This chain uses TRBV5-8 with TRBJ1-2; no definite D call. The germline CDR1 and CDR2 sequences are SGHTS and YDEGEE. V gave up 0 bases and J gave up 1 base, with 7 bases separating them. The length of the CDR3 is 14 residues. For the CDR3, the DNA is TGTGCCAGCAGCTTGGGGACGGTTAACTATGGCTACACCTTC. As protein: CASSLGTVNYGYTF.

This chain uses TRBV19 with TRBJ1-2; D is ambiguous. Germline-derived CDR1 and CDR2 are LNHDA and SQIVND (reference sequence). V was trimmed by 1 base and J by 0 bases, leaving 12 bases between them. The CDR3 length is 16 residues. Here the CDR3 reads CASSIGPRLPNYGYTF. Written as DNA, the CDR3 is TGTGCCAGTAGTATAGGACCAAGACTTCCTAACTATGGCTACACCTTC.

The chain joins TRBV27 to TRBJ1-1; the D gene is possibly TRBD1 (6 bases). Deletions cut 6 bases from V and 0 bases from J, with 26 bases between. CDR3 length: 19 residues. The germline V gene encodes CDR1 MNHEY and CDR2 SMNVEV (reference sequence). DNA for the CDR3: TGTGCCAGCAGATCTGCCAGGGGATGGGGGGACTTCATGAACACTGAAGCTTTCTTT. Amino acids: CASRSARGWGDFMNTEAFF.

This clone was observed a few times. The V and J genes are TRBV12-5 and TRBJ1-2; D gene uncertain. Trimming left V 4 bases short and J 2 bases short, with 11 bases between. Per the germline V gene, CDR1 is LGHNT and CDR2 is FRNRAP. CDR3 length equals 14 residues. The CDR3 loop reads CASGSGRGNYGYTF. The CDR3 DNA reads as TGTGCTAGTGGTTCAGGTCGTGGGAACTATGGCTACACCTTC. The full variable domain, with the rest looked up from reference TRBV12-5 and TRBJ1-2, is DARVTQTPRHKVTEMGQEVTMRCQPILGHNTVFWYRQTMMQGLELLAYFRNRAPLDDSGMPKDRFSAEMPDATLATLKIQPSEPRDSAVYFCASGSGRGNYGYTFGSGTRLTVV.

The CDR3 bases are TGTGCCAGCAGCTTGCACGGCGGGACGGAGACCCAGTACTTC. Translation gives CASSLHGGTETQYF. V usage is TRBV7-2 and J usage is TRBJ2-5; the D gene is possibly TRBD2 (6 bases). The CDR3 covers 14 residues. Per the germline V gene, CDR1 is SGHTA and CDR2 is FQGNSA. Trimming left V 3 bases short and J 5 bases short, with 13 bases between.

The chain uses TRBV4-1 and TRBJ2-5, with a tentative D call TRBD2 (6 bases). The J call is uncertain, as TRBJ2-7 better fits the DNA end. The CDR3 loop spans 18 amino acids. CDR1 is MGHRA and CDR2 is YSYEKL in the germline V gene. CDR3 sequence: CASSQEGSYGTGTYEQYF. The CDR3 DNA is TGCGCCAGCAGCCAAGAAGGGAGTTACGGGACTGGGACCTACGAGCAGTACTTC.

The CDR3 region is CASSFSTSGTTGELFF. CDR3 DNA sequence: TGTGCCAGCAGTTTCTCGACTAGCGGGACGACCGGGGAGCTGTTTTTT. This rearrangement joins TRBV28 to TRBJ2-2; 11 bases agree with TRBD2. The CDR3 has 16 amino acids. Trimming cost V 3 bases and J 5 bases; bases outside gene matches: 5. Germline values: CDR1 MDHEN, CDR2 SYDVKM. Full variable domain (remainder filled in from reference TRBV28 and TRBJ2-2): DVKVTQSSRYLVKRTGEKVFLECVQDMDHENMFWYRQDPGLGLRLIYFSYDVKMKEKGDIPEGYSVSREKKERFSLILESASTNQTSMYLCASSFSTSGTTGELFFGEGSRLTVL.

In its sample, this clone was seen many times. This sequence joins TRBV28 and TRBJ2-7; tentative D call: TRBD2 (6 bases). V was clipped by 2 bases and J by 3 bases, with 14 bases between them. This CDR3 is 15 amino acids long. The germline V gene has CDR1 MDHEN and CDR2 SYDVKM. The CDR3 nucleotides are TGTGCCAGCAGTTTAGGGGGGAGCCGGGACTACGAGCAGTACTTC. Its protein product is CASSLGGSRDYEQYF.

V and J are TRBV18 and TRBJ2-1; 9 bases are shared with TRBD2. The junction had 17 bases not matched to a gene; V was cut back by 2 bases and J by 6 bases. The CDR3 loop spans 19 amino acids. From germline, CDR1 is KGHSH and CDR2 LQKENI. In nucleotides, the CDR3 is TGTGCCAGCTCACCAAGGAGTCTTTCGGGCGGGAGGGCCATCAATGAGCAGTTCTTC. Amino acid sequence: CASSPRSLSGGRAINEQFF.

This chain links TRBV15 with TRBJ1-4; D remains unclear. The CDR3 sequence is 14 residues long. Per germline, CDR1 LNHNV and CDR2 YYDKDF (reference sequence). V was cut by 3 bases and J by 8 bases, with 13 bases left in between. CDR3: CATSRGPSDEKLFF. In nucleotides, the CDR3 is TGTGCCACCAGCAGGGGCCCGAGCGACGAAAAACTGTTTTTT.

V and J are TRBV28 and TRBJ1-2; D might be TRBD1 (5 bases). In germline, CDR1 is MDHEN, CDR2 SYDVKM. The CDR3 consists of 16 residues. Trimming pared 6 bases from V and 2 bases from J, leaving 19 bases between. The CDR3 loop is CASSVTGTPSNYGYTF. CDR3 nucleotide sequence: TGTGCCAGCAGCGTAACCGGGACCCCTTCCAACTATGGCTACACCTTC.

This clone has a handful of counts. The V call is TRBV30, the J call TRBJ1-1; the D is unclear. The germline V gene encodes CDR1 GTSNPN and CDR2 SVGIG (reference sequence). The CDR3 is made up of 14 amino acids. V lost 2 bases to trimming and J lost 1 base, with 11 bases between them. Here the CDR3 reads CAWSFRGRNTEAFF. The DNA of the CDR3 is TGTGCCTGGAGTTTTCGAGGGCGGAACACTGAAGCTTTCTTT.

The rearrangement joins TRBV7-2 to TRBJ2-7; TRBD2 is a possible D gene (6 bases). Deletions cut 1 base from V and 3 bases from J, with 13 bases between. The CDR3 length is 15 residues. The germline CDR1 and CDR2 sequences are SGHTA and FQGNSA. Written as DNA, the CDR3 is TGTGCCAGCAGCTTAGGCGGGACCATTCTCTACGAGCAGTACTTC. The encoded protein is CASSLGGTILYEQYF.

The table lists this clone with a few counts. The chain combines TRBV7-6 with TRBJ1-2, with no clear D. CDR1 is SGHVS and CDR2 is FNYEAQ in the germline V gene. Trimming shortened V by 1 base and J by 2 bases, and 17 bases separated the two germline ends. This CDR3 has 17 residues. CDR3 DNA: TGTGCCAGCAGCTTAGGTTCCCCCTGGGCAGTCAACTATGGCTACACCTTC. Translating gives CASSLGSPWAVNYGYTF.

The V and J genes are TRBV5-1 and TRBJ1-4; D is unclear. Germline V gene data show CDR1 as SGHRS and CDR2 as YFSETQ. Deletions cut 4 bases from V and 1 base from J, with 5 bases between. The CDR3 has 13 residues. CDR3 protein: CASSSQTNEKLFF. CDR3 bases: TGCGCCAGCAGCAGCCAAACTAATGAAAAACTGTTTTTT.

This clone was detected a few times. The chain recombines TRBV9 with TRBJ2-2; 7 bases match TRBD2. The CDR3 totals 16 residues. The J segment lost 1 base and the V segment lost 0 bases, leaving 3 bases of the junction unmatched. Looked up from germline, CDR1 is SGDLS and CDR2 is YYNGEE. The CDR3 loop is CASSVGGGGNTGELFF. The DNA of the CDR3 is TGTGCCAGCAGCGTAGGAGGCGGGGGGAACACCGGGGAGCTGTTTTTT.

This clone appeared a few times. CDR3 bases: TGTGCCAGCAGCTTAGTCGGTTCCGATACGCAGTATTTT. It translates to CASSLVGSDTQYF. The V gene is TRBV7-8, the J gene TRBJ2-3; D gene ambiguous. This CDR3 has 13 amino acids. Trimming stripped 1 base from V and 6 bases from J, with 8 bases between. Germline V gene lookup returns CDR1 SGHVS and CDR2 FQNEAQ. Full variable domain (missing parts from reference TRBV7-8 and TRBJ2-3): GAGVSQSPRYKVAKRGQDVALRCDPISGHVSLFWYQQALGQGPEFLTYFQNEAQLDKSGLPSDRFFAERPEGSVSTLKIQRTQQEDSAVYLCASSLVGSDTQYFGPGTRLTVL.

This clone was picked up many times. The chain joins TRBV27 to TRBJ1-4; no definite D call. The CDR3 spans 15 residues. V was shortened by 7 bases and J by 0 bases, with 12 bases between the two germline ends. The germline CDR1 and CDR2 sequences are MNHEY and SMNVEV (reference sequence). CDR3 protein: CASTNTLATNEKLFF. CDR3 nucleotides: TGTGCCAGCACTAACACACTCGCAACTAATGAAAAACTGTTTTTT.